This TCR beta chain was sequenced in a study of blood T cells in healthy people across ages. The people who gave samples were healthy Caucasians from Russia, aged about 6 to 100. A second PCR, run for roughly 7 to 12 cycles, used a sample-barcoded 5' primer plus a J-beta primer mix. Sequencing yielded, for each sample, at least 3 million paired-end reads carrying CDR3. TCRdb used MiXCR to reprocess the 5' RACE reads, holding one entry per CDR3 protein. The repertoire holds approximately 820,000 distinct CDR3 sequences, with roughly 44% as singletons. The sample taken for sequencing was blood. The TCR comes from a man aged 55 to 70 in good health.

The CDR3 region is CASKRDRGYNQPQHF. CDR3 in DNA: TGTGCCAGCAAAAGGGACAGGGGGTACAATCAGCCCCAGCATTTT. V usage is TRBV28 and J usage is TRBJ1-5; the match to TRBD1 covers 11 bases. Germline-derived CDR1 and CDR2 are MDHEN and SYDVKM. The CDR3 is 15 residues long. Trimming removed 7 bases from V and 3 bases from J; junction bases left unmatched: 5.